The next 13 T cell receptor beta chains were all read from a single sample in a study of PD-L1 blockade in urothelial cancer. Produced via immunoSEQ multiplex PCR; TCRdb's table is partial and in-frame only. The table records tens of thousands of clones, around 87% of them present only once. The sample in question was PBMCs, obtained around atezolizumab (anti-PD-L1) treatment. These TCRs come from a man aged 50-60 years with urothelial cancer.

The chain joins TRBV19 to TRBJ2-3; D perhaps matches TRBD1 (5 bases). This CDR3 spans 13 amino acids. V lost 10 bases and J lost 0, with 11 bases in between. Germline loops: CDR1 LNHDA, CDR2 SQIVND (reference sequence). This CDR3 is CAIKTDSTDTQYF. The CDR3 region has the DNA TGTGCCATCAAGACAGATAGCACAGATACGCAGTATTTT. The variable domain in full, with the rest retrieved from reference TRBV19 and TRBJ2-3, is DGGITQSPKYLFRKEGQNVTLSCEQNLNHDAMYWYRQDPGQGLRLIYYSQIVNDFQKGDIAEGYSVSREKKESFPLTVTSAQKNPTAFYLCAIKTDSTDTQYFGPGTRLTVL.

The chain links TRBV15 to TRBJ2-1, with D perhaps TRBD1 (6 bases). Germline-derived CDR1 and CDR2 are LNHNV and YYDKDF (reference sequence). There are 15 residues in the CDR3. V was pared by 5 bases and J by 0 bases, with 11 bases between. The CDR3 region is CATSRQGSSYNEQFF. The CDR3 bases are TGTGCCACCAGCCGCCAGGGGAGCTCCTACAATGAGCAGTTCTTC.

This clone was observed a single time. V gene TRBV6-5 combines with J gene TRBJ2-1, with TRBD2 matching over 10 bases. The CDR3 consists of 15 residues. The V and J ends lost 5 bases and 2 bases, in that order; junction bases with no gene match: 3. Germline V gene lookup returns CDR1 MNHEY and CDR2 SVGAGI. The CDR3 nucleotides read TGTGCCAGCAGTCTAGCGGGAGTAACCTACAATGAGCAGTTCTTC. It codes for CASSLAGVTYNEQFF.

The chain joins TRBV28 to TRBJ1-5; 8 bases agree with TRBD1. V trimming: 6 bases; J trimming: 5 bases; junction bases outside the gene matches: 6. Germline loops: CDR1 MDHEN, CDR2 SYDVKM. This CDR3 spans 14 amino acids. In nucleotides, the CDR3 is TGTGCCAGCAGCCTGGACAGGGCCGATCAGCCCCAGCATTTT. Translation gives CASSLDRADQPQHF.

V gene TRBV7-8 combines with J gene TRBJ1-2; 9 bases line up with TRBD1. CDR1 SGHVS and CDR2 FQNEAQ come from the germline V gene. The CDR3 contains 17 residues. V shed 0 bases, J shed 1 base, and the junction held 6 bases outside the gene matches. CDR3 sequence: CASSLAPGQGNNYGYTF. The CDR3, as DNA: TGTGCCAGCAGCTTAGCCCCAGGACAGGGGAATAACTATGGCTACACCTTC. Based on the CDR3 plus reference TRBV7-8 and TRBJ1-2, the full variable domain is GAGVSQSPRYKVAKRGQDVALRCDPISGHVSLFWYQQALGQGPEFLTYFQNEAQLDKSGLPSDRFFAERPEGSVSTLKIQRTQQEDSAVYLCASSLAPGQGNNYGYTFGSGTRLTVV.

The rearrangement joins TRBV12-5 to TRBJ2-7; 10 bases line up with TRBD2. The CDR3 covers 14 residues. Trimming removed 4 bases from V and 5 bases from J; junction bases left unmatched: 5. Germline V gene sequence: CDR1 LGHNT, CDR2 FRNRAP. The DNA of the CDR3 is TGTGCTAGTGGTTCTCTAGCGGGAGTGGACGAGCAGTACTTC. As protein: CASGSLAGVDEQYF. The full variable domain, rest sourced from reference TRBV12-5 and TRBJ2-7, is DARVTQTPRHKVTEMGQEVTMRCQPILGHNTVFWYRQTMMQGLELLAYFRNRAPLDDSGMPKDRFSAEMPDATLATLKIQPSEPRDSAVYFCASGSLAGVDEQYFGPGTRLTVT.

V is TRBV6-4 and J is TRBJ2-3, with 12 nucleotides matching TRBD2. V lost 0 bases and J lost 2; bases outside the gene matches: 6. Germline V gives CDR1 MRHNA, CDR2 SNTAGT. There are 18 residues in the CDR3. Here the CDR3 DNA reads TGTGCCAGCAGTGACTCGAGACTAGCGGGGGAGTCCACAGATACGCAGTATTTT. Its protein product is CASSDSRLAGESTDTQYF.

The CDR3 coding sequence is TGTGCCAGCAGCGTTCGTTTCGACAGGGGGCTTAGGTCCTCTGGGGCCAACGTCCTGACTTTC. This encodes CASSVRFDRGLRSSGANVLTF. The J gene is TRBJ2-6, the V gene TRBV9, with 10 nucleotides matching TRBD1. CDR1 and CDR2 from the germline V gene are SGDLS and YYNGEE. V lost 2 bases and J lost 0; bases outside the gene matches: 14. CDR3 length: 21 amino acids.

The chain joins TRBV15 to TRBJ2-2; maybe TRBD2 (6 bases). Germline V gene lookup returns CDR1 LNHNV and CDR2 YYDKDF (reference sequence). The CDR3 is 16 amino acids. V shed 0 bases and J shed 8 bases, with 16 bases lying between them. The DNA of the CDR3 is TGTGCCACCAGCAGAGATGCGGGACGTCTCGGGGGGGAGCTGTTTTTT. Translation gives CATSRDAGRLGGELFF.

The chain is built from TRBV5-1 and TRBJ2-7, with TRBD1 as a possible D gene (6 bases). Germline values: CDR1 SGHRS, CDR2 YFSETQ. Deletions cut 4 bases from V and 1 base from J, with 12 bases between. The CDR3 covers 14 residues. As DNA, the CDR3 is TGCGCCAGCAGCGGTCAGGGGCTATCCTACGAGCAGTACTTC. Translated: CASSGQGLSYEQYF.

The chain couples TRBV18 to TRBJ1-1; 9 bases are shared with TRBD1. The CDR3 extends over 14 amino acids. V trimming: 5 bases; J trimming: 5 bases; junction bases outside the gene matches: 6. The germline gives CDR1 KGHSH, CDR2 LQKENI. The CDR3: CASSANRGQTEAFF. For the CDR3, the DNA is TGTGCCAGCTCAGCCAACAGGGGGCAGACTGAAGCTTTCTTT.

The gene calls are TRBV5-1 and TRBJ1-4; the match to TRBD1 covers 9 bases. V lost 3 bases and J lost 4; bases outside the gene matches: 4. Germline CDR1 and CDR2: SGHRS and YFSETQ. CDR3 length equals 15 residues. For the CDR3, the DNA is TGCGCCAGCAGCTCGGGACAGGGTGGTAATGAAAAACTGTTTTTT. As protein: CASSSGQGGNEKLFF. Full variable domain (missing parts from reference TRBV5-1 and TRBJ1-4): KAGVTQTPRYLIKTRGQQVTLSCSPISGHRSVSWYQQTPGQGLQFLFEYFSETQRNKGNFPGRFSGRQFSNSRSEMNVSTLELGDSALYLCASSSGQGGNEKLFFGSGTQLSVL.

The chain uses TRBV11-2 and TRBJ2-3; maybe TRBD2 (5 bases). V was cut by 6 bases and J by 7 bases, with 17 bases left in between. The CDR3 is 14 amino acids. Germline values: CDR1 SGHAT, CDR2 FQNNGV. For the CDR3, the DNA is TGTGCCAGCAGGTCCACCGGGGTCAGGCATACGCAGTATTTT. Translation gives CASRSTGVRHTQYF.